This paragraph reports one TCR beta chain. The data belong to a study of control samples from healthy donors and cancer patients. Sequenced by immunoSEQ multiplex PCR; TCRdb stores in-frame clones only, minus some. This sample has about 160,000 clones, with roughly 89% found just once. Germline CDR1 is MDHEN and CDR2 is SYDVKM. The V gene lost 3 bases and the J gene lost 2 bases, with 8 bases spanning the gap. The CDR3 spans 14 residues. V and J are TRBV28 and TRBJ1-3; perhaps TRBD1 as D (5 bases). The specimen was blood. The receptor was isolated from a man aged 30-40 years in good health. The CDR3 DNA follows: TGTGCCAGCAGTTTCAGGGAACCTGGAAACACCATATATTTT. Translated, it gives CASSFREPGNTIYF.